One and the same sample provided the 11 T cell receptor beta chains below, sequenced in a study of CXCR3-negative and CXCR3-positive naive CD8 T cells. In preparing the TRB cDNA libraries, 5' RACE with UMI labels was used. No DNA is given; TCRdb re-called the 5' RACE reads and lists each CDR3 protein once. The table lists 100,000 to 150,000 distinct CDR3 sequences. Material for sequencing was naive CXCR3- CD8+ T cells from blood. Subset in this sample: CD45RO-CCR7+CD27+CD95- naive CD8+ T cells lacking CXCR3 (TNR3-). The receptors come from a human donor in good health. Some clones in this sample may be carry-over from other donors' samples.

CDR3 protein: CSASIFLSDYWNEQFF. This chain joins TRBV20-1 and TRBJ2-1; TCRdb's D call, TRBD2, is unchecked because there is no DNA. Germline V gene lookup returns CDR1 DFQATT and CDR2 SNEGSKA (reference sequence). The CDR3 totals 16 residues.

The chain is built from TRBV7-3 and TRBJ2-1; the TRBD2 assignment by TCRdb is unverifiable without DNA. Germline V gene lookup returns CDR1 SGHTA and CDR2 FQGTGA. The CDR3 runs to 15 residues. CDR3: CASSLIAGGLDEQFF.

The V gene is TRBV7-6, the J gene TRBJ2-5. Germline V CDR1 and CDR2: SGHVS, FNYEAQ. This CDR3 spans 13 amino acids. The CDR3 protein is CASSSSYQETQYF. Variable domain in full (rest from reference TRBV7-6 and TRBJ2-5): GAGVSQSPRYKVTKRGQDVALRCDPISGHVSLYWYRQALGQGPEFLTYFNYEAQQDKSGLPNDRFSAERPEGSISTLTIQRTEQRDSAMYRCASSSSYQETQYFGPGTRLLVL.

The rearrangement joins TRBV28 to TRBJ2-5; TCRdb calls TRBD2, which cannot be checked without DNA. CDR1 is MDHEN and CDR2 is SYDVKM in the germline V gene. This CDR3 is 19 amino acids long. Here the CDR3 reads CASSHPGLAGGPGQETQYF.

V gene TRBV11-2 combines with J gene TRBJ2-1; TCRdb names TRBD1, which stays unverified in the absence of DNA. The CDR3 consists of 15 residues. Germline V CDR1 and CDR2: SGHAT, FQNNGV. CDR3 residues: CASSLGWTGGNEQFF.

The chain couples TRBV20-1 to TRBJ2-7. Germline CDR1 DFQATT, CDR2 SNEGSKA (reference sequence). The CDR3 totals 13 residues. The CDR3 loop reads CSASQPSSYEQYF.

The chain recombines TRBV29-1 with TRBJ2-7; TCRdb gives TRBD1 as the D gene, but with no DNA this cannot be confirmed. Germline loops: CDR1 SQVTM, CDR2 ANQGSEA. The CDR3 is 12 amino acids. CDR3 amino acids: CSVSGTVEEQYF.

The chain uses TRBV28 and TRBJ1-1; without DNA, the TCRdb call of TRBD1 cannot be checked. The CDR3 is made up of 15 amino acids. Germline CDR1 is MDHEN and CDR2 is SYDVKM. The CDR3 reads CASSLPTEVNTEAFF.

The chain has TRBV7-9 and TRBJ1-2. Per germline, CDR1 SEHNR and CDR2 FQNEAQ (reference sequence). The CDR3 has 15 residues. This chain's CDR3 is CASSDTETPNYGYTF.

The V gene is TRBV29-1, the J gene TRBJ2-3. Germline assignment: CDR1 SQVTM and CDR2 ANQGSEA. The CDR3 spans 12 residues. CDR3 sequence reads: CSVEVTENTQYF.

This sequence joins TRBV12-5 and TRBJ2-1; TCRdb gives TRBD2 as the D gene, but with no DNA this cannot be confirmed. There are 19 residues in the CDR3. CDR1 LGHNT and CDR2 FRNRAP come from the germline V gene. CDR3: CASGLVIKSGSPPYNEQFF.